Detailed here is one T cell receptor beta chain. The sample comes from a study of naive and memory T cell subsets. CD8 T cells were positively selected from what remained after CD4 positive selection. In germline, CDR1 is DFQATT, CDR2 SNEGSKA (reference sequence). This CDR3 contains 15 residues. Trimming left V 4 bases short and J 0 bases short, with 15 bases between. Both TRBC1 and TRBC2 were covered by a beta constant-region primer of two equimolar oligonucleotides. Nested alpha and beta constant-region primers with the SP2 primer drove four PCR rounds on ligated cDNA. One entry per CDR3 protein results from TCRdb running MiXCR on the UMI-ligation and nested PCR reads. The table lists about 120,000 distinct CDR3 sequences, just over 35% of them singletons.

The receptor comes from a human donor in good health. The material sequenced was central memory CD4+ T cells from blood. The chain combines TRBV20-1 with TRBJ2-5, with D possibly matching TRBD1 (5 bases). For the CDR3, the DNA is TGCAGTGCTAACAAGTTAGGACACAACCAAGAGACCCAGTACTTC. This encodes CSANKLGHNQETQYF.